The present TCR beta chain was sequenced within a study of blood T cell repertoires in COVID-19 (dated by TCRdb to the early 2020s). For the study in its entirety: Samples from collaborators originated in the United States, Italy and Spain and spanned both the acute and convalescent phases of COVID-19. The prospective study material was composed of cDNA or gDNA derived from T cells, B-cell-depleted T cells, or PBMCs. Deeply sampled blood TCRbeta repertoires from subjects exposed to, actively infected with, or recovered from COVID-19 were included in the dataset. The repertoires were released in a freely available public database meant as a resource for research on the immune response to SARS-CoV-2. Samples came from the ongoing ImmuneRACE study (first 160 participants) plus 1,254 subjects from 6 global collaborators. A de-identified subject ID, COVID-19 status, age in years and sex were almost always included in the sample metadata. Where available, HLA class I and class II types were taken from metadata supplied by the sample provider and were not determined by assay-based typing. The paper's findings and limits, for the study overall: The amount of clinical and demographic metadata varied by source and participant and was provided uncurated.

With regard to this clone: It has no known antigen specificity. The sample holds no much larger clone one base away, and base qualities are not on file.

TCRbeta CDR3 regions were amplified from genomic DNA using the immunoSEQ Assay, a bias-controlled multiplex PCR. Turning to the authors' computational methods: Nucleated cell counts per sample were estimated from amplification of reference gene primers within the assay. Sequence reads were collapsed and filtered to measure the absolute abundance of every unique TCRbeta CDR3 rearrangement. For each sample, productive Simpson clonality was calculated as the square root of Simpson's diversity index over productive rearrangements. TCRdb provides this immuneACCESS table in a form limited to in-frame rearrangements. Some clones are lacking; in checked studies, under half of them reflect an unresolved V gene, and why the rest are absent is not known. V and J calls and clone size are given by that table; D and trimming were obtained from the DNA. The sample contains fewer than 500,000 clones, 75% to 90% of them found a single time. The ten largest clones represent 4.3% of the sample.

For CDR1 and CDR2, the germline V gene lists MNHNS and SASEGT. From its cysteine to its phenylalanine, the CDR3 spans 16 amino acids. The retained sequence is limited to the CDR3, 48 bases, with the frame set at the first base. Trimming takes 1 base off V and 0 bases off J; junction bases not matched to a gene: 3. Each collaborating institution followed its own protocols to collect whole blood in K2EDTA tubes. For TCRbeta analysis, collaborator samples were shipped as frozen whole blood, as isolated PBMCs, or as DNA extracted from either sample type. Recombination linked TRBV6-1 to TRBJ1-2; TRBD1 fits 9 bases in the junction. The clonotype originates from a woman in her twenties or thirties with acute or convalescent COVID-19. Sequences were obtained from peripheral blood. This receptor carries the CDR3 CASSEVGDRANYGYTF. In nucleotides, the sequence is TGTGCCAGCAGTGAAGTCGGGGACAGGGCTAACTATGGCTACACCTTC.